Given below is one TCR beta chain in context. Its antigen is unknown. Primers used in a second PCR of about 6 to 11 cycles were a sample-barcoded 5' primer and a J-beta primer mix. MiXCR, run by TCRdb on the 5' RACE reads, gives a single entry per CDR3 protein. The table records over 1,500,000 distinct CDR3 sequences, about two fifths of them present only once. The sample comes from a study of blood T cells in healthy people across ages. General observations from the study: Any conclusive comparison of naive versus antigen-experienced cells was prevented by using unsorted PBMCs.

Germline values: CDR1 DFQATT, CDR2 SNEGSKA (reference sequence). This CDR3 comprises 13 residues. The V and J ends lost 5 bases and 4 bases, in that order; junction bases with no gene match: 7. Every donor provided roughly 9.1 milliliters of peripheral blood. No fewer than 7 million PBMCs went into each sample. This chain uses TRBV20-1 with TRBJ1-1, with 7 nucleotides matching TRBD1. Sequenced: blood. The source is a human donor in good health. CDR3 in amino acids: CSAQQGEITEAFF. For the CDR3, the DNA is TGCAGTGCTCAGCAGGGGGAGATCACTGAAGCTTTCTTT.